The rows below give T cell receptor beta chains drawn from one sample of a study of vaccination effects on CD4 cells after COVID-19. The table came from immunoSEQ multiplex PCR; TCRdb's copy has only in-frame clones and leaves some out. The table shows approximately 26,000 clones, with more than 65% occurring only once. No antigens are known for them. The sequences come from CD4+ T cells from PBMCs cultured with SARS-CoV-2 spike peptides, collected after COVID-19 vaccination. Receptors were obtained from a human donor who received a COVID-19 vaccine. CDR3s leave out the opening cysteine and the closing phenylalanine or tryptophan. Fields, in order: J gene, V gene, CDR3 protein.

j_gene: TRBJ2-1
v_gene: TRBV11-3
CDR3aa: ASSSTGGRDEQF

j_gene: TRBJ1-5
v_gene: TRBV3-1/TRBV3-2
CDR3aa: ASSQDSGGQPQH

j_gene: TRBJ2-5
v_gene: TRBV2
CDR3aa: ASSESHRGETQY

j_gene: TRBJ2-5
v_gene: TRBV11-2
CDR3aa: ASSKRQGETQY

j_gene: TRBJ2-2
v_gene: TRBV9
CDR3aa: ASSVMGANTGELF

j_gene: TRBJ2-3
v_gene: TRBV5-1
CDR3aa: ASSSAGSTDTQY

j_gene: TRBJ2-1
v_gene: TRBV18
CDR3aa: ASSLGTGSSGRINEQF

j_gene: TRBJ1-4
v_gene: TRBV5-1
CDR3aa: ASSPRGKNEKLF

j_gene: TRBJ2-2
v_gene: TRBV21-1
CDR3aa: ASSKGQGTNTGELF

j_gene: TRBJ2-1
v_gene: TRBV4-1
CDR3aa: ASRGLANYNEQF

j_gene: TRBJ1-1
v_gene: TRBV2
CDR3aa: ASRGPGLQGSTEAF

j_gene: TRBJ1-4
v_gene: TRBV6-1
CDR3aa: ASSEAGRVANEKLF

j_gene: TRBJ1-6
v_gene: TRBV6-5
CDR3aa: ASSYSTVYNSPLH

j_gene: TRBJ2-5
v_gene: TRBV7-9
CDR3aa: ASSLALWGRETQY

j_gene: TRBJ2-5
v_gene: TRBV7-9
CDR3aa: ASSWGGRETQY

j_gene: TRBJ2-3
v_gene: TRBV7-9
CDR3aa: ASSPGAATSTDTQY

j_gene: TRBJ1-5
v_gene: TRBV27
CDR3aa: ASNAQGPHQPQH

j_gene: TRBJ1-6
v_gene: TRBV7-2
CDR3aa: ASSFSNSPLH

j_gene: TRBJ2-7
v_gene: TRBV11-2
CDR3aa: ASSLYRVVDEQY

j_gene: TRBJ1-2
v_gene: TRBV7-9
CDR3aa: ASSLGGSYGYT